This TCR beta chain comes out of a study of shared clonotypes between healthy human individuals. Study as a whole: Donor ages ranged 18 to 49 years: a couple of women, a few men.

Generated by immunoSEQ multiplex PCR, the TCRdb table keeps only in-frame clones and is missing some. The sample lists about half a million clones, approximately 79% seen once, with roughly 12% in the top ten. The CDR3 consists of 11 residues. Germline values: CDR1 DFQATT, CDR2 SNEGSKA (reference sequence). The table lists this clone with a count of one. Its antigen is not identified. Compared with germline, one end of the junction differs, possibly owing to a read error. Study results and limitations: The authors sampled blood alone, and tissue repertoires likely differ.

This clonotype was sampled from a woman aged 40 to 49 in good health. Some clones in this sample may be carry-over from other donors' samples. The chain employs TRBV20-1 and TRBJ1-1; no definite D call. Sequenced sample: PBMCs. The CDR3 is CSGYSRAEYPF. CDR3 in DNA: TGCAGTGGTTACTCTAGGGCAGAGTATCCCTTT.